The sequence of this TCR beta chain was determined in a study of identical twins. Whole-study findings and limits: In cord blood, abundant beta clonotypes had fewer insertions; memory showed no trend. Beta out-of-frame sequences showed weaker excess twin sharing. There was more out-of-frame TCR alpha sharing in monozygotic twins than models estimated.

Template switching, a step in the protocol, added a universal primer site, and cDNA carried unique molecular identifiers. TCRdb reprocessed the 5' RACE reads via MiXCR and lists one record per CDR3 protein. The data contain about 660,000 distinct CDR3 sequences, about 9.4% of them seen just once; the ten biggest clones take up approximately 0.89%. This clonotype appeared many times. Its antigen is as yet unknown. V shed 6 bases and J shed 7 bases, with 13 bases lying between them. The CDR3 runs to 13 residues. The sample was also linked to a second study, of yellow fever vaccine responses in identical twins.

Sequencing used PBMCs. This clonotype was obtained from a woman aged 18-30 years in good health. The chain uses TRBV12-3 or TRBV12-4 and TRBJ1-5; no firm D call. For the CDR3, the DNA is TGTGCCAGCAGCATAAAAGCGGGGCAGCCCCAGCATTTT. This translates into CASSIKAGQPQHF.